These T cell receptor beta chains were read from a single sample in a study of blood T cell repertoires in COVID-19. Assay: immunoSEQ multiplex PCR; the TCRdb copy retains only in-frame clones and omits some. The table has some 490,000 clones, 80% to 90% seen once. The specimen sequenced was PBMCs or T cells enriched from blood (not recorded which). The receptors derive from a woman aged 60-70 years who had recovered from COVID-19. Both conserved end residues are part of each CDR3. Each record gives: J gene, V gene, clone size, D gene, CDR3 DNA, CDR3 protein. The D gene is left open where the match is weak. Expanded clones are given a class, and other clones once, few, many or no size at all.

J: TRBJ2-3; V: TRBV5-1; size: .; D: TRBD1; DNA: TGCGCCAGCAGACTAGAGGGACAGGGGGGCGAGACGCAGTATTTT; CDR3: CASRLEGQGGETQYF
J: TRBJ2-3; V: TRBV7-2; size: .; D: .; DNA: TGTGCCAGCAGCTCGGGGGGCGGTGGAGATACGCAGTATTTT; CDR3: CASSSGGGGDTQYF
J: TRBJ2-2; V: TRBV10-2; size: .; D: .; DNA: TGCGCCAGCAGTGAGTCGTCGGTCACCGGGGAGCTGTTTTTT; CDR3: CASSESSVTGELFF
J: TRBJ1-2; V: TRBV6-5; size: .; D: .; DNA: TGTGCCAGCAGCCGACAGAGTTTAAGTAACTATGGCTACACCTTC; CDR3: CASSRQSLSNYGYTF
J: TRBJ1-1; V: TRBV19; size: once; D: TRBD1; DNA: TGTGCCAGTAGTAGGACAGGCATGAACACTGAAGCTTTCTTT; CDR3: CASSRTGMNTEAFF
J: TRBJ2-3; V: TRBV7-2; size: .; D: .; DNA: TGTGCCAGCAGCTCAACCAGCCGGGACTCTCAATCCACAGATACGCAGTATTTT; CDR3: CASSSTSRDSQSTDTQYF
J: TRBJ2-1; V: TRBV18; size: .; D: .; DNA: TGTGCCAGCTCACCCGGGAACGTCGGTAATGAGCAGTTCTTC; CDR3: CASSPGNVGNEQFF
J: TRBJ2-1; V: TRBV10-3; size: .; D: TRBD2; DNA: TGTGCCATCAAGGGTAGCGGGAGCTCCTACAATGAGCAGTTCTTC; CDR3: CAIKGSGSSYNEQFF
J: TRBJ1-5; V: TRBV30; size: few; D: TRBD1; DNA: TGTGCCTGGAGTGCCCGGGACAGGGGGTTTAGCAATCAGCCCCAGCATTTT; CDR3: CAWSARDRGFSNQPQHF
J: TRBJ2-2; V: TRBV6-5; size: .; D: .; DNA: TGTGCCAGCGCATTTCAGACGAACACCGGGGAGCTGTTTTTT; CDR3: CASAFQTNTGELFF
J: TRBJ1-4; V: TRBV5-1; size: once; D: .; DNA: TGCGCCAGCAGTCTTCTCGCAACTAATGAAAAACTGTTTTTT; CDR3: CASSLLATNEKLFF
J: TRBJ2-1; V: TRBV29-1; size: .; D: .; DNA: TGCAGCGTTGAACGGAATGAGCAGTTCTTC; CDR3: CSVERNEQFF
J: TRBJ2-1; V: TRBV7-9; size: .; D: .; DNA: TGTGCCAGCAGCTTTGGCCCCATAGCGGCCCCTGGGAATGAGCAGTTCTTC; CDR3: CASSFGPIAAPGNEQFF
J: TRBJ1-1; V: TRBV6-5; size: .; D: TRBD1; DNA: TGTGCCAGCAGGGACTCAGGGGGCTCCACTGAAGCTTTCTTT; CDR3: CASRDSGGSTEAFF
J: TRBJ2-1; V: TRBV5-6; size: once; D: .; DNA: TGTGCCAGCAGCCCCCCCGGGTACAATGAGCAGTTCTTC; CDR3: CASSPPGYNEQFF
J: TRBJ2-1; V: TRBV12-5; size: .; D: .; DNA: TGTGCTAGTGGTTTGCTTCAGGCAGAGTTCTTC; CDR3: CASGLLQAEFF
J: TRBJ1-2; V: TRBV12-3/TRBV12-4; size: .; D: .; DNA: TGTGCCAGCAGTTTTGAGGGTACCTATGGCTACACCTTC; CDR3: CASSFEGTYGYTF
J: TRBJ1-4; V: TRBV14; size: .; D: .; DNA: TGTGCCAGCAGCCTGGGCAGGGGATCAACTAATGAAAAACTGTTTTTT; CDR3: CASSLGRGSTNEKLFF
J: TRBJ2-7; V: TRBV4-2; size: .; D: TRBD2; DNA: TGTGCCAGCAGCCAAGAACCGGGACTAGGTATTTTCTTC; CDR3: CASSQEPGLGIFF
J: TRBJ1-2; V: TRBV19; size: few; D: TRBD1; DNA: TGTGCCAGTAGTAGACAGGGTGTGGATGGCTACACCTTC; CDR3: CASSRQGVDGYTF
J: TRBJ2-1; V: TRBV19; size: .; D: TRBD1; DNA: TGTGCCAGTAGTATTCGTCGGACAGGGGATGACAATGAGCAGTTCTTC; CDR3: CASSIRRTGDDNEQFF
J: TRBJ1-4; V: TRBV2; size: .; D: .; DNA: TGTGCCAGCAGTGGGGCGGGGTTAACTAATGAAAAACTGTTTTTT; CDR3: CASSGAGLTNEKLFF
J: TRBJ2-1; V: TRBV14; size: .; D: .; DNA: TGTGCCAGCAGCCATGGGCCAGGACAATACAATGAGCAGTTCTTC; CDR3: CASSHGPGQYNEQFF
J: TRBJ2-3; V: TRBV7-2; size: .; D: .; DNA: TGTGCCAGCAGCTTAGGCGGGGCCCTCGCAGATACGCAGTATTTT; CDR3: CASSLGGALADTQYF
J: TRBJ2-7; V: TRBV11-2; size: .; D: .; DNA: TGTGCCAGCAGCCCCGCCTCGAGGGAGCAGTACTTC; CDR3: CASSPASREQYF
J: TRBJ2-2; V: TRBV15; size: .; D: .; DNA: TGTGCCACCAGAGCCCCCCCGGGGAACACCGGGGAGCTGTTTTTT; CDR3: CATRAPPGNTGELFF
J: TRBJ1-6; V: TRBV29-1; size: .; D: TRBD1; DNA: TGCAGCGTCCGGACAGGCGACTATAATTCACCCCTCCACTTT; CDR3: CSVRTGDYNSPLHF
J: TRBJ1-2; V: TRBV7-2; size: .; D: TRBD1; DNA: TGTGCCAGCAGCTTAACAGGGGGGGGATCAATCTATGGCTACACCTTC; CDR3: CASSLTGGGSIYGYTF
J: TRBJ1-3; V: TRBV5-4; size: few; D: .; DNA: TGTGCCAGCAGCTTGGTCGGCTCTGGAAACACCATATATTTT; CDR3: CASSLVGSGNTIYF
J: TRBJ2-1; V: TRBV11-3; size: .; D: .; DNA: TGTGCCAGCAGCTTAGAGGCGGCCTCCTACAATGAGCAGTTCTTC; CDR3: CASSLEAASYNEQFF
J: TRBJ1-1; V: TRBV28; size: once; D: .; DNA: TGTGCCAGCAGTCAGGGTACGAGCACTGAAGCTTTCTTT; CDR3: CASSQGTSTEAFF
J: TRBJ2-3; V: TRBV7-2; size: .; D: TRBD1; DNA: TGTGCCAGCAGCCGACAGGGATCAGATACGCAGTATTTT; CDR3: CASSRQGSDTQYF
J: TRBJ1-1; V: TRBV7-9; size: .; D: .; DNA: TGTGCCAGCAGCTACGGGGGAGGCACTGAAGCTTTCTTT; CDR3: CASSYGGGTEAFF
J: TRBJ2-2; V: TRBV9; size: .; D: TRBD2; DNA: TGTGCCAGCAGCGTAGCCCCAGCGGGGGTGATCTCGAACACCGGGGAGCTGTTTTTT; CDR3: CASSVAPAGVISNTGELFF
J: TRBJ2-3; V: TRBV30; size: .; D: TRBD2; DNA: TGTGCCTGGGGTTTTAGCGGGGGGAACACAGATACGCAGTATTTT; CDR3: CAWGFSGGNTDTQYF
J: TRBJ2-1; V: TRBV24-1; size: .; D: .; DNA: TGTGCCACCAGTGATTTGCCTCAATACAGGGTCTACAATGAGCAGTTCTTC; CDR3: CATSDLPQYRVYNEQFF
J: TRBJ2-7; V: TRBV9; size: .; D: TRBD1; DNA: TGTGCCAGCAGCACTGGACAGGGAAAGGATGTGCAGTACTTC; CDR3: CASSTGQGKDVQYF
J: TRBJ1-5; V: TRBV24-1; size: .; D: .; DNA: TGTGCCACCAGTGGGTCAGGGGGCAATCAGCCCCAGCATTTT; CDR3: CATSGSGGNQPQHF
J: TRBJ1-2; V: TRBV15; size: .; D: .; DNA: TGTGCCACCAGCAGAGAGATACCGGCAGAGGGCTTCAACTATGGCTACACCTTC; CDR3: CATSREIPAEGFNYGYTF
J: TRBJ1-1; V: TRBV29-1; size: .; D: .; DNA: TGCAGCGGTGTCAGGGGAACTGAAGCTTTCTTT; CDR3: CSGVRGTEAFF